This T cell receptor beta chain was sequenced in a study of T-cell reconstitution after alpha-beta-depleted transplantation in children (dated by TCRdb to about 2016). General notes on the study: The study quantitatively tracked T-cell immune reconstitution after TCRalphabeta/CD19-depleted allogeneic hematopoietic cell transplantation in children using TCR repertoire profiling.

The investigation overall reported the following: In some patients, the high TCRbeta diversity seen at day 60 was put down to recipient T cells and intrathymic progenitors that had survived conditioning. Over subsequent months, a decline in hyperexpanded clone frequencies was noted, and after one year, T-cell counts and TCRbeta diversity were mostly ascribed to newly produced T cells. The apparently early alphabetaT-cell count recovery about two months after transplant was reportedly dependent on only several hundred rapidly expanded clones derived from non-depleted graft cells.

Regarding this clonotype: Its antigen is unknown. It has no much larger one-base neighbor in the sample; base qualities were not kept.

V is cut by 0 bases and J by 5 bases, and the space between the germline ends is 13 bases. The germline V gene supplies CDR1 MNHEY and CDR2 SVGAGI. From cysteine to phenylalanine, the CDR3 is 15 amino acids long. Only the CDR3 DNA is retained, 45 bases long and in frame from the first base. The treatment or condition label corresponds to: allogeneic hematopoietic cell transplantation with graft depleted of TCRalphabeta T cells and CD19 B cells. The transplant recipients were children given TCRalphabeta/CD19-depleted allogeneic hematopoietic cell grafts. Library method: PCR. Data came from an Illumina HiSeq 2500. TCR library preparation used molecular barcoding, with unique molecular identifiers applied to normalize quantification of the TCRbeta repertoire. TCRdb passed the public sequencing reads through fastp at Q25 and MiXCR, retaining productive beta sequences. Rows are unified per CDR3 protein, each entry keeping the most common DNA and genes. In all, the sample holds a few hundred thousand distinct CDR3 sequences, and 11% of those were seen once. The ten largest account for 28% of the sample.

The origin of this receptor is a child younger than two with acute myeloid leukemia, due to receive a stem cell transplant. The material was PBMCs, obtained before TCRalphabeta/CD19-depleted stem cell transplant. Here the chain combines TRBV6-5 and TRBJ2-5; TRBD2 is a weak D gene call, 5 bases matching. The CDR3 is CASSYSGNAGETQYF. The sequenced DNA: TGTGCCAGCAGTTACTCCGGGAACGCCGGGGAGACCCAGTACTTC.